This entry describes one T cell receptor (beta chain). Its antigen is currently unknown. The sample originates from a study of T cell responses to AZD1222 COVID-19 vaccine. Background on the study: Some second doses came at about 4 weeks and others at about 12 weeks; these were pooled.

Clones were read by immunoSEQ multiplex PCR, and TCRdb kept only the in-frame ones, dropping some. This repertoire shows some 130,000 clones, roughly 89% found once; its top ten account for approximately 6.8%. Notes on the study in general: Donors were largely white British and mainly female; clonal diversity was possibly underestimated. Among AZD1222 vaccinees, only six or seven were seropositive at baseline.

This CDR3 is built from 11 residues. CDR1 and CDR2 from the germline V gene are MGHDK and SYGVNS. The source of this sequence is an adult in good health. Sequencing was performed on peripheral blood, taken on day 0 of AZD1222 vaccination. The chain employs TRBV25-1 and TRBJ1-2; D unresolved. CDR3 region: CVTYGNYGYTF. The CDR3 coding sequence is TGTGTGACCTATGGGAACTATGGCTACACCTTC.